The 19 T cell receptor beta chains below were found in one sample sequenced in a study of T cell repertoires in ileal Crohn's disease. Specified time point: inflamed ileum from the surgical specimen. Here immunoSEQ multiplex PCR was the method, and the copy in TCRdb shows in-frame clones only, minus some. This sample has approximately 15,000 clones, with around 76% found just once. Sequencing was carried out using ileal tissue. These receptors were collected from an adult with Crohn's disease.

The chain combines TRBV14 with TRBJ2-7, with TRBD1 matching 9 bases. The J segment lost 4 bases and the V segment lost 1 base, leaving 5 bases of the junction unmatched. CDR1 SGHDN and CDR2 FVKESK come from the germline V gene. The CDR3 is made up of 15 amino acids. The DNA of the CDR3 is TGTGCCAGCAGCCAAGCTGGACAGGGGTGGTACGAGCAGTACTTC. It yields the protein CASSQAGQGWYEQYF.

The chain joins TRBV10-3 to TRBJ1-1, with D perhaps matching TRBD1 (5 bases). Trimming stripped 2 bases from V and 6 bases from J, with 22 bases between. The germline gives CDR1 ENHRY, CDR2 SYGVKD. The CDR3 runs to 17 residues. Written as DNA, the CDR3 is TGTGCCATCAGTGAGGACCTGGGGCGGGGAGGAAGCGCTGAAGCTTTCTTT. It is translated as CAISEDLGRGGSAEAFF.

CDR3 amino acids: CASSPPGSGGGTGELFF. CDR3 DNA sequence: TGTGCCAGCAGCCCCCCGGGGAGCGGGGGGGGTACCGGGGAGCTGTTTTTT. This rearrangement joins TRBV7-2 to TRBJ2-2, with TRBD2 identical over 10 bases. This CDR3 is 17 amino acids long. Trimming cost V 5 bases and J 5 bases; bases outside gene matches: 11. The germline V gene encodes CDR1 SGHTA and CDR2 FQGNSA. Filled out from reference TRBV7-2 and TRBJ2-2, the complete variable domain reads GAGVSQSPSNKVTEKGKDVELRCDPISGHTALYWYRQSLGQGLEFLIYFQGNSAPDKSGLPSDRFSAERTGGSVSTLTIQRTQQEDSAVYLCASSPPGSGGGTGELFFGEGSRLTVL.

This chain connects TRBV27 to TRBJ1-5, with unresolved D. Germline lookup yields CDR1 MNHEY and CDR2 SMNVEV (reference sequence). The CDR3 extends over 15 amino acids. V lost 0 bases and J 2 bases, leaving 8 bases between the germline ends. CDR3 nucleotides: TGTGCCAGCAGTTTATCGGCTGGAGGCAATCAGCCCCAGCATTTT. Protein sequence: CASSLSAGGNQPQHF.

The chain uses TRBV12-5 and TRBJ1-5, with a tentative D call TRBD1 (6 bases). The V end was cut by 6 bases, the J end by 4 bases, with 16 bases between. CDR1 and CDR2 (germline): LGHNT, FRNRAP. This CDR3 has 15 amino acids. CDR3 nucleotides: TGTGCTAGTGGCCCTTCGGACAGAGATAATCAGCCCCAGCATTTT. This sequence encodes CASGPSDRDNQPQHF.

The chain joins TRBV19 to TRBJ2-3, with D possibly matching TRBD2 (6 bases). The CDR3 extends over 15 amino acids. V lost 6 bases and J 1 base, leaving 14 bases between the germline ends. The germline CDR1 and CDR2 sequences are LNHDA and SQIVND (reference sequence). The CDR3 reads CASRKWASGTDTQYF. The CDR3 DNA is TGTGCCAGTAGAAAATGGGCTAGCGGCACAGATACGCAGTATTTT.

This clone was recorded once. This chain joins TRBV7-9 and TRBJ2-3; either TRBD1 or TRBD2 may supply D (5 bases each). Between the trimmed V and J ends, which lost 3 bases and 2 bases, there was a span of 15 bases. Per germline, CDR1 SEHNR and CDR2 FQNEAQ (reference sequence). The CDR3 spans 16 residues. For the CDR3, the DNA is TGTGCCAGCAGCTTTGGGGACCGATACCCCACAGATACGCAGTATTTT. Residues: CASSFGDRYPTDTQYF.

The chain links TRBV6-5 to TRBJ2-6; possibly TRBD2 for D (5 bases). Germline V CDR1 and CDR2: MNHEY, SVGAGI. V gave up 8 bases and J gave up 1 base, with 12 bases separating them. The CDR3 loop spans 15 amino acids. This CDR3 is CASGLSGSGANVLTF. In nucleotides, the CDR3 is TGTGCCAGCGGCCTGTCGGGGTCTGGGGCCAACGTCCTGACTTTC.

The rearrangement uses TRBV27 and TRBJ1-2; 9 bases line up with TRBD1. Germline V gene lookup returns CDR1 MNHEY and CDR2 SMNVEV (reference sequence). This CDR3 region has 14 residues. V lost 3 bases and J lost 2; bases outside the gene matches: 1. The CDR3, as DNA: TGTGCCAGCAGTTTCGGACAGGGGAACTATGGCTACACCTTC. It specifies CASSFGQGNYGYTF.

CDR3 residues: CASSEGGGEEKLFF. DNA for the CDR3: TGTGCCAGCAGTGAGGGGGGGGGCGAAGAAAAACTGTTTTTT. This chain uses TRBV25-1 with TRBJ1-4; possibly TRBD1 for D (6 bases). With 3 bases removed from V and 8 bases from J, the gap between germline ends came to 13 bases. The germline V gene encodes CDR1 MGHDK and CDR2 SYGVNS. The CDR3 is 14 residues long.

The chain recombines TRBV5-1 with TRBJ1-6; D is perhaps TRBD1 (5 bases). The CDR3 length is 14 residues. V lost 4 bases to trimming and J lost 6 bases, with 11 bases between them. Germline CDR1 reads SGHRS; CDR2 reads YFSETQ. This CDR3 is CASSPGELNSPLHF. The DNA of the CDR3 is TGCGCCAGCAGCCCGGGGGAGCTTAATTCACCCCTCCACTTT. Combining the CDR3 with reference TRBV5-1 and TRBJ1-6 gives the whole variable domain KAGVTQTPRYLIKTRGQQVTLSCSPISGHRSVSWYQQTPGQGLQFLFEYFSETQRNKGNFPGRFSGRQFSNSRSEMNVSTLELGDSALYLCASSPGELNSPLHFGNGTRLTVT.

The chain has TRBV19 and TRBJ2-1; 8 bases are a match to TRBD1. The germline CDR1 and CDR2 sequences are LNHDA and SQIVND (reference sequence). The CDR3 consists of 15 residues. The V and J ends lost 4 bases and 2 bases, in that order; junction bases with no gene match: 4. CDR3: CASSTRTGTYNEQFF. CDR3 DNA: TGTGCCAGTAGTACCCGGACAGGGACCTACAATGAGCAGTTCTTC.

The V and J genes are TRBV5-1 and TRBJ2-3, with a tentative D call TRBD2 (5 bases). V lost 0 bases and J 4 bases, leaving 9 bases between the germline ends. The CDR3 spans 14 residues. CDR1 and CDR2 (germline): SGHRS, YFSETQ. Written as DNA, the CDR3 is TGCGCCAGCAGCTTGGATGGCGGGTCAGATACGCAGTATTTT. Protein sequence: CASSLDGGSDTQYF.

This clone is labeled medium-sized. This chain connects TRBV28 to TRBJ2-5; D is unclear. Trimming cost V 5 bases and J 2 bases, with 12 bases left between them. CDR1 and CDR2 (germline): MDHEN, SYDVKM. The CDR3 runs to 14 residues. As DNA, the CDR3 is TGTGCCAGCAGTGTCCCTGGGAATCAAGAGACCCAGTACTTC. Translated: CASSVPGNQETQYF.

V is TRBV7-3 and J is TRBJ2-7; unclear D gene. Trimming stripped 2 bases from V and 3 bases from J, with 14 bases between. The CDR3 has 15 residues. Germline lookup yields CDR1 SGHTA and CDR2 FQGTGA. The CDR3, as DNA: TGTGCCAGCAGCTTAGGGCAGGCATCGTTCTACGAGCAGTACTTC. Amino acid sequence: CASSLGQASFYEQYF.

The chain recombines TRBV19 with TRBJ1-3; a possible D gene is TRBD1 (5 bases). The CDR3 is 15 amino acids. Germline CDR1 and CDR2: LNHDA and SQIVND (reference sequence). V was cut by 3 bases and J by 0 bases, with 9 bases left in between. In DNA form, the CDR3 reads TGTGCCAGTAGTATCGACAGATACTCTGGAAACACCATATATTTT. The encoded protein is CASSIDRYSGNTIYF.

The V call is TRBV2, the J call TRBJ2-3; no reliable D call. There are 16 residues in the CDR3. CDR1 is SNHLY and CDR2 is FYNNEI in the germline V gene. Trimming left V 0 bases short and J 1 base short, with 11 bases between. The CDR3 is CASSEAGLPGTDTQYF. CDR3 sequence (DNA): TGTGCCAGCAGTGAAGCTGGCCTTCCCGGCACAGATACGCAGTATTTT.

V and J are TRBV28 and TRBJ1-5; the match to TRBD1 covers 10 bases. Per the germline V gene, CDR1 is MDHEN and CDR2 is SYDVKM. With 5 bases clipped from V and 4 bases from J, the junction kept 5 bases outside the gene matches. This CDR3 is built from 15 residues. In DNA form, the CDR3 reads TGTGCCAGCAGTCTTGGACAGGGGGAAAATCAGCCCCAGCATTTT. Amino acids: CASSLGQGENQPQHF.

For the CDR3, the DNA is TGTGCCAGCAGTGAATTGCCAGGCAGTACCACTGAAGCTTTCTTT. Its translation: CASSELPGSTTEAFF. This sequence joins TRBV25-1 and TRBJ1-1; D is unresolved. Germline V gene sequence: CDR1 MGHDK, CDR2 SYGVNS. V was trimmed by 1 base and J by 4 bases, leaving 13 bases between them. This CDR3 region has 15 residues.